Sequencing of this T cell receptor beta chain was carried out in a study of OX40 agonist ivuxolimab in advanced cancers. Study details: Cancers in dose escalation were hepatocellular, melanoma, renal cell and head and neck.

This CDR3 is 16 amino acids long. Germline CDR1 and CDR2: LNHDA and SQIVND (reference sequence). Trimming took off 5 bases at V and 3 bases at J, with 17 bases between the two ends. Comments on this clone: Its cognate antigen is unknown.

Method: immunoSEQ multiplex PCR; TCRdb's copy keeps in-frame clones and lacks some. The sample consists of under 80,000 clones, over 80% of them appearing once. Overall study findings and caveats: Researchers report that CD8+ T cells had, on average, more expanded clones than CD4+.

The source was CD4+ or CD8+ T cells sorted from blood, collected in a trial of the OX40 agonist ivuxolimab. The chain uses TRBV19 and TRBJ1-5; tentatively, D is TRBD1 (6 bases). The sequence was collected from an adult with an advanced solid tumor such as melanoma, head and neck, liver or kidney cancer. The CDR3 coding sequence is TGTGCCAGTAGTCCAGTCTCGGACAGCCTCAATCAGCCCCAGCATTTT. This codes for CASSPVSDSLNQPQHF.